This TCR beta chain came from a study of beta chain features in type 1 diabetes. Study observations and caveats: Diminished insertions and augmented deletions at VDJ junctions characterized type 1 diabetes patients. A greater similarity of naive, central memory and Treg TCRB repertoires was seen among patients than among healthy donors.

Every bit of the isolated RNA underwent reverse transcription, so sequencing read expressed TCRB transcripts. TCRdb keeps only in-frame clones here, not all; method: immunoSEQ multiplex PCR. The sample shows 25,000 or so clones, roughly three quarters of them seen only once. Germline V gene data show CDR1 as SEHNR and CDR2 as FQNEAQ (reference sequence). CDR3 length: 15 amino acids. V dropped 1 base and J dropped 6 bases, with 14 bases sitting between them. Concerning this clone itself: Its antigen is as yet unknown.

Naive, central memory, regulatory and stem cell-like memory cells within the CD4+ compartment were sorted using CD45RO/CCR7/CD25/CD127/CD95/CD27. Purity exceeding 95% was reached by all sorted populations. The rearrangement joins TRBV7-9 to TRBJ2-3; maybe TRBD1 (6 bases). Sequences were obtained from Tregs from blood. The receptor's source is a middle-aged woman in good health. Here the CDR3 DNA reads TGTGCCAGCAGCTTAGTTGGGGGCCTAGGTGATACGCAGTATTTT. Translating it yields CASSLVGGLGDTQYF. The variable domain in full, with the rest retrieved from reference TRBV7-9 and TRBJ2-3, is DTGVSQNPRHKITKRGQNVTFRCDPISEHNRLYWYRQTLGQGPEFLTYFQNEAQLEKSRLLSDRFSAERPKGSFSTLEIQRTEQGDSAMYLCASSLVGGLGDTQYFGPGTRLTVL.